Each of the 23 T cell receptor beta chains below was sequenced from the same sample in a study of OX40 agonist ivuxolimab in advanced cancers. Profiling relied on immunoSEQ multiplex PCR, and the TCRdb table lists in-frame clones only, not all of them. The sample gives 55,000 or so clones, 75% to 90% of which show up once; 16% is in the top ten. Sequenced here: CD4+ or CD8+ T cells sorted from blood, sampled in a trial of the OX40 agonist ivuxolimab. These receptors were obtained from an adult with an advanced solid tumor such as melanoma, head and neck, liver or kidney cancer.

There are a few counts of this clone. The chain links TRBV4-2 to TRBJ2-7; no clear D. This CDR3 has 15 amino acids. The germline gives CDR1 LGHNA, CDR2 YNFKEQ. V was trimmed by 0 bases and J by 3 bases, leaving 12 bases between them. CDR3 DNA: TGTGCCAGCAGCCAAGATTATCGCCCCAACTACGAGCAGTACTTC. Protein: CASSQDYRPNYEQYF.

The chain recombines TRBV9 with TRBJ2-2; TRBD1 or TRBD2 may be the D gene (5 bases each). V lost 2 bases to trimming and J lost 6 bases, with 11 bases between them. The CDR3 contains 14 residues. The germline V gene has CDR1 SGDLS and CDR2 YYNGEE. CDR3 in DNA: TGTGCCAGCAGCGTCCTCGGGGCAGCCGGGGAGCTGTTTTTT. Protein sequence: CASSVLGAAGELFF.

The chain joins TRBV21-1 to TRBJ2-5; the table's D call, TRBD1, has no DNA check behind it. TRBV21-1 has pseudogene status. The CDR3 sequence is 16 residues long. This CDR3 is CASRPDRAGPQETQYF. As DNA, the CDR3 is TGTGCCAGCAGGCCGGACAGGGCTGGCCCTCAAGAGACCCAGTACTTC.

V is TRBV28 and J is TRBJ1-5; 8 bases are shared with TRBD1. With 6 bases clipped from V and 6 bases from J, the junction kept 7 bases outside the gene matches. Germline CDR1 and CDR2: MDHEN and SYDVKM. CDR3 length: 14 residues. The CDR3 bases are TGTGCCAGCAGAAAAACAGGGGGTGGTCAGCCCCAGCATTTT. Its translation: CASRKTGGGQPQHF.

V is TRBV9 and J is TRBJ1-2; D ambiguous. CDR1 and CDR2 (germline): SGDLS, YYNGEE. The V gene lost 3 bases and the J gene lost 0 bases, with 15 bases spanning the gap. CDR3 size: 16 residues. CDR3 region: CASSEGRGWTNYGYTF. CDR3 sequence (DNA): TGTGCCAGCAGCGAGGGCAGAGGATGGACTAACTATGGCTACACCTTC. Together with reference TRBV9 and TRBJ1-2, the CDR3 gives the full variable domain: DSGVTQTPKHLITATGQRVTLRCSPRSGDLSVYWYQQSLDQGLQFLIQYYNGEERAKGNILERFSAQQFPDLHSELNLSSLELGDSALYFCASSEGRGWTNYGYTFGSGTRLTVV.

J is TRBJ1-6 and V is TRBV27; 7 nucleotides align to TRBD1. The V gene end was trimmed by 5 bases and the J gene end by 6 bases; junction bases not matched to a gene: 10. The CDR3 length is 16 residues. Germline V gives CDR1 MNHEY, CDR2 SMNVEV (reference sequence). This CDR3 is CASSRTRQGVNSPLHF. In DNA form, the CDR3 reads TGTGCCAGCAGTCGTACCCGACAGGGAGTTAATTCACCCCTCCACTTT.

The chain couples TRBV19 to TRBJ1-2; tentatively, D is TRBD1 (5 bases). Germline V gene sequence: CDR1 LNHDA, CDR2 SQIVND (reference sequence). V shed 8 bases and J shed 2 bases, with 9 bases lying between them. This CDR3 comprises 12 residues. This CDR3 reads CASSDRNYGYTF. CDR3 in DNA: TGTGCCAGTTCTGACAGAAACTATGGCTACACCTTC. Full variable domain (missing parts from reference TRBV19 and TRBJ1-2): DGGITQSPKYLFRKEGQNVTLSCEQNLNHDAMYWYRQDPGQGLRLIYYSQIVNDFQKGDIAEGYSVSREKKESFPLTVTSAQKNPTAFYLCASSDRNYGYTFGSGTRLTVV.

V is TRBV18 and J is TRBJ1-1; no clear D. V was cut by 0 bases and J by 1 base, with 6 bases left in between. Germline-derived CDR1 and CDR2 are KGHSH and LQKENI. This CDR3 is built from 14 residues. CDR3 loop: CASSPPGSNTEAFF. CDR3 nucleotides: TGTGCCAGCTCACCACCCGGGTCGAACACTGAAGCTTTCTTT. Drawing the rest from reference TRBV18 and TRBJ1-1, the complete variable domain is NAGVMQNPRHLVRRRGQEARLRCSPMKGHSHVYWYRQLPEEGLKFMVYLQKENIIDESGMPKERFSAEFPKEGPSILRIQQVVRGDSAAYFCASSPPGSNTEAFFGQGTRLTVV.

CDR3 residues: CASSGGLGQPQHF. The CDR3 DNA follows: TGCGCCAGCAGTGGGGGGCTAGGTCAGCCCCAGCATTTT. V and J are TRBV10-1 and TRBJ1-5; a weak D match, TRBD1 (6 bases). This CDR3 contains 13 residues. Germline CDR1 is WNHNN and CDR2 is SYGVQD (reference sequence). The V end lost 4 bases, the J end lost 6 bases, and 10 bases lay between the germline ends.

The J gene is TRBJ1-1, the V gene TRBV15, with a weak D call TRBD1 (5 bases). Trimming cost V 2 bases and J 0 bases, with 13 bases left between them. The CDR3 is 16 residues long. Germline lookup yields CDR1 LNHNV and CDR2 YYDKDF (reference sequence). The DNA for the CDR3 is TGTGCCACCAGCAGACCCCGACAGAAAATGAACACTGAAGCTTTCTTT. Translation: CATSRPRQKMNTEAFF.

For this clone: Other DNA sequences in the sample encode the same CDR3. The chain carries TRBV6-6 and TRBJ2-7; perhaps TRBD2 as D (5 bases). Trimming pared 0 bases from V and 0 bases from J, leaving 9 bases between. Germline CDR1 MNHNY, CDR2 SVGAGI (reference sequence). The CDR3 is 15 residues long. The DNA for the CDR3 is TGTGCCAGCAGTTACTCAGGAGGCGGCTCCTACGAGCAGTACTTC. Amino acids: CASSYSGGGSYEQYF.

The chain combines TRBV19 with TRBJ1-4, with a weak D call TRBD1 (5 bases). V was cut by 4 bases and J by 8 bases, with 17 bases left in between. The CDR3 runs to 15 residues. Germline lookup yields CDR1 LNHDA and CDR2 SQIVND (reference sequence). CDR3 in amino acids: CASSTRDGWSEKLFF. The CDR3 DNA follows: TGTGCCAGTAGTACAAGGGACGGGTGGTCAGAAAAACTGTTTTTT.

The genes are TRBV10-1 and TRBJ2-1; tentatively, D is TRBD1 (6 bases). With 6 bases removed from V and 1 base from J, the gap between germline ends came to 13 bases. The CDR3 length is 15 residues. Germline V gene lookup returns CDR1 WNHNN and CDR2 SYGVQD (reference sequence). CDR3 region: CASSPGTPSYNEQFF. In DNA form, the CDR3 reads TGCGCCAGCAGCCCCGGGACACCTTCCTACAATGAGCAGTTCTTC.

The chain combines TRBV5-4 with TRBJ2-3, with D perhaps matching TRBD2 (5 bases). The length of the CDR3 is 14 residues. The germline V gene has CDR1 SGHNT and CDR2 YYREEE (reference sequence). Trimming shortened V by 5 bases and J by 5 bases, and 15 bases separated the two germline ends. The CDR3 nucleotides are TGTGCCAGCAGTACGGGCGGGCCGGTAGATACGCAGTATTTT. It encodes CASSTGGPVDTQYF.

The V and J genes are TRBV11-2 and TRBJ2-1; 10 nucleotides agree with TRBD2. In germline, CDR1 is SGHAT, CDR2 FQNNGV. The CDR3 is 17 amino acids. V shed 4 bases, J shed 7 bases, and the junction held 13 bases outside the gene matches. CDR3 in amino acids: CASSSRLAGGPGNEQFF. The CDR3 DNA reads TGTGCCAGCAGCTCAAGATTAGCGGGAGGTCCGGGGAATGAGCAGTTCTTC. Full variable domain (remainder filled in from reference TRBV11-2 and TRBJ2-1): EAGVAQSPRYKIIEKRQSVAFWCNPISGHATLYWYQQILGQGPKLLIQFQNNGVVDDSQLPKDRFSAERLKGVDSTLKIQPAKLEDSAVYLCASSSRLAGGPGNEQFFGPGTRLTVL.

This chain links TRBV19 with TRBJ1-1; the match to TRBD1 covers 7 bases. Looked up from germline, CDR1 is LNHDA and CDR2 is SQIVND (reference sequence). With V trimmed by 5 bases and J by 7 bases, 10 bases remained unmatched. This CDR3 region has 14 residues. Here the CDR3 reads CASSVNRGGSEAFF. The DNA for the CDR3 is TGTGCCAGTAGTGTTAACAGGGGAGGGAGTGAAGCTTTCTTT.

The rearrangement uses TRBV19 and TRBJ2-1; TRBD1 might be the D (6 bases). V lost 3 bases to trimming and J lost 2 bases, with 8 bases between them. The germline CDR1 and CDR2 sequences are LNHDA and SQIVND (reference sequence). The CDR3 contains 14 residues. The CDR3 is CASSMSGAYNEQFF. The CDR3 DNA is TGTGCCAGTAGTATGTCAGGGGCCTACAATGAGCAGTTCTTC. The full variable domain, with the rest looked up from reference TRBV19 and TRBJ2-1, is DGGITQSPKYLFRKEGQNVTLSCEQNLNHDAMYWYRQDPGQGLRLIYYSQIVNDFQKGDIAEGYSVSREKKESFPLTVTSAQKNPTAFYLCASSMSGAYNEQFFGPGTRLTVL.

The rearrangement joins TRBV27 to TRBJ2-2, with D possibly being TRBD1 (5 bases). CDR1 and CDR2 from the germline V gene are MNHEY and SMNVEV (reference sequence). Trimming removed 6 bases from V and 3 bases from J, with 20 bases in between. CDR3 length equals 17 residues. The CDR3 protein is CASRLLTVRPDTGELFF. The DNA of the CDR3 is TGTGCCAGCAGACTACTGACAGTTAGGCCGGACACCGGGGAGCTGTTTTTT.

This rearrangement joins TRBV5-6 to TRBJ1-5; TRBD1 matches at 8 bases. The CDR3 is made up of 14 amino acids. Looked up from germline, CDR1 is SGHDT and CDR2 is YYEEEE. Trimming took 1 base from V and 6 from J; bases not matched to a gene: 3. The chain's CDR3 is CASSLQGAGQPQHF. The CDR3 DNA follows: TGTGCCAGCAGCTTGCAGGGGGCGGGTCAGCCCCAGCATTTT. Full variable domain (rest looked up from reference TRBV5-6 and TRBJ1-5): DAGVTQSPTHLIKTRGQQVTLRCSPKSGHDTVSWYQQALGQGPQFIFQYYEEEERQRGNFPDRFSGHQFPNYSSELNVNALLLGDSALYLCASSLQGAGQPQHFGDGTRLSIL.

J is TRBJ2-1 and V is TRBV7-9; D is perhaps TRBD1 (6 bases). The length of the CDR3 is 16 residues. Trimming left V 5 bases short and J 3 bases short, with 17 bases between. CDR1 and CDR2 from the germline V gene are SEHNR and FQNEAQ (reference sequence). CDR3 sequence reads: CASSKRRGSSYNEQFF. The CDR3 nucleotides are TGTGCCAGCAGCAAGCGCAGGGGTAGCAGCTACAATGAGCAGTTCTTC. Full variable domain (remainder filled in from reference TRBV7-9 and TRBJ2-1): DTGVSQNPRHKITKRGQNVTFRCDPISEHNRLYWYRQTLGQGPEFLTYFQNEAQLEKSRLLSDRFSAERPKGSFSTLEIQRTEQGDSAMYLCASSKRRGSSYNEQFFGPGTRLTVL.

The chain couples TRBV19 to TRBJ2-7, with 9 bases aligning to TRBD1. CDR1 is LNHDA, CDR2 SQIVND, per germline (reference sequence). This CDR3 spans 16 amino acids. The trim removed 5 bases at V and 6 bases at J, leaving 14 bases unmatched. In DNA form, the CDR3 reads TGTGCCAGTAGTGATCCGGGACAGGGTATTTTTTTCGAGCAGTACTTC. It codes for CASSDPGQGIFFEQYF.

This clone was observed once. V gene TRBV6-5 combines with J gene TRBJ1-5; 7 nucleotides line up with TRBD1. CDR3 size: 13 residues. Germline V lookup: CDR1 MNHEY, CDR2 SVGAGI. J was trimmed by 5 bases and V by 4 bases; bases with no gene match: 2. The CDR3 is CASSSTGDQPQHF. The CDR3 DNA reads TGTGCCAGCAGTTCTACAGGGGATCAGCCCCAGCATTTT.

This sequence joins TRBV19 and TRBJ2-5; 7 nucleotides line up with TRBD1. With V trimmed by 9 bases and J by 4 bases, 14 bases remained unmatched. CDR3 length: 15 residues. The V gene's germline CDR1 is LNHDA and CDR2 SQIVND (reference sequence). The CDR3 is CASKHGTAWGETQYF. The CDR3 DNA reads TGTGCCAGCAAACACGGGACAGCGTGGGGAGAGACCCAGTACTTC.